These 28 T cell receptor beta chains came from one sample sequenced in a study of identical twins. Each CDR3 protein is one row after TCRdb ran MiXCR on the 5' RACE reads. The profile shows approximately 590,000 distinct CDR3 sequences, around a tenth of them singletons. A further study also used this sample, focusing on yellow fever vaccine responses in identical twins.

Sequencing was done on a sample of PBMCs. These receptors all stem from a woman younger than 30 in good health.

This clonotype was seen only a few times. CDR3 DNA sequence: TGTGCCAGCAGCGGGAGGGAGTCGACCCAGTACTTC. Translation gives CASSGRESTQYF. The chain recombines TRBV7-9 with TRBJ2-5; 7 positions match TRBD2. The V segment lost 5 bases and the J segment 7 bases; nucleotides outside the gene matches: 4. Germline CDR1 SEHNR, CDR2 FQNEAQ (reference sequence). This CDR3 region has 12 residues.

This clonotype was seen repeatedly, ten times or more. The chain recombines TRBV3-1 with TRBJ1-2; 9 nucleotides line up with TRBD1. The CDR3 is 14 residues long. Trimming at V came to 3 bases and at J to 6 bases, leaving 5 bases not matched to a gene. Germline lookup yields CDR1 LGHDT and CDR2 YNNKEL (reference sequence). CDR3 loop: CASSHRDRANGYTF. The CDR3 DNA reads TGTGCCAGCAGCCACCGGGACAGGGCGAATGGCTACACCTTC.

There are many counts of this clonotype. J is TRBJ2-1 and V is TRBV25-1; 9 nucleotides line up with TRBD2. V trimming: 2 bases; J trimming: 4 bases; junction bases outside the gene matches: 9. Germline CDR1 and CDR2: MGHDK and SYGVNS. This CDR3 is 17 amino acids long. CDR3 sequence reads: CASSEGRLAGRYNEQFF. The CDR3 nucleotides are TGTGCCAGCAGTGAAGGAAGGCTAGCGGGGAGGTACAATGAGCAGTTCTTC.

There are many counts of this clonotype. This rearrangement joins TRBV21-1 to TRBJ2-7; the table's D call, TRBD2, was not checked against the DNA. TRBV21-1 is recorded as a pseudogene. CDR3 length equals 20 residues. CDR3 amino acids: CASSKEGSGRDMKPSYEQYF. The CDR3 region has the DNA TGTGCCAGCAGCAAAGAGGGTAGCGGGAGGGATATGAAACCCTCCTACGAGCAGTACTTC.

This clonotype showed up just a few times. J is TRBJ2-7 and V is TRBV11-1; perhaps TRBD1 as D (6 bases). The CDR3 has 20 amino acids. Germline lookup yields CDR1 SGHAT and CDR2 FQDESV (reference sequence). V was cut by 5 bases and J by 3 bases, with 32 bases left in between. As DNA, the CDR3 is TGTGCCAGCAGCCCGGTGAGGGGGAGCCAGACGCACAATAATATCTACGAGCAGTACTTC. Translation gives CASSPVRGSQTHNNIYEQYF.

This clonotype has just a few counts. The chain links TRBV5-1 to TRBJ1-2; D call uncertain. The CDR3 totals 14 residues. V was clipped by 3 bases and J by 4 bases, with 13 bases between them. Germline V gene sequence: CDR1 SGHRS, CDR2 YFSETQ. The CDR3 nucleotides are TGCGCCAGCAGCTGGGCAGGAGAGGTCTATGGCTACACCTTC. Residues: CASSWAGEVYGYTF.

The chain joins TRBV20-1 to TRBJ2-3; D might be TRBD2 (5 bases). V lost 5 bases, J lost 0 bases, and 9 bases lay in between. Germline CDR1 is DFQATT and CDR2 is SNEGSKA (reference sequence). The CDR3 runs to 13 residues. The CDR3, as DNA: TGCAGTGCTGGGAGATCTAGCACAGATACGCAGTATTTT. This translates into CSAGRSSTDTQYF.

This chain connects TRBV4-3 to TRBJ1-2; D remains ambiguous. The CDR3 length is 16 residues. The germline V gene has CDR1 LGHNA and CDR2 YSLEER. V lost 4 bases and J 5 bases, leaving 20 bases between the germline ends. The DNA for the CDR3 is TGCGCCAGCAGCCTCGGCGTGCTAGACCGCCTATATGGCTACACCTTC. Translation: CASSLGVLDRLYGYTF.

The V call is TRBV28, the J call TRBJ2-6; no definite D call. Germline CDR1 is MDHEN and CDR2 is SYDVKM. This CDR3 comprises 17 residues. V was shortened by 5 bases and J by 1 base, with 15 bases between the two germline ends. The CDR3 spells CASSPPRVGSGANVLTF. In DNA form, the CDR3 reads TGTGCCAGCAGTCCCCCCCGCGTGGGTTCTGGGGCCAACGTCCTGACTTTC.

Here the CDR3 reads CASSPRGRVGGMNTEAFF. The CDR3 nucleotides read TGTGCCAGCAGCCCCCGGGGGAGGGTCGGGGGAATGAACACTGAAGCTTTCTTT. The chain joins TRBV9 to TRBJ1-1; tentative D call: TRBD1 (5 bases). The CDR3 has 18 amino acids. The germline gives CDR1 SGDLS, CDR2 YYNGEE. Trimming left V 4 bases short and J 0 bases short, with 22 bases between.

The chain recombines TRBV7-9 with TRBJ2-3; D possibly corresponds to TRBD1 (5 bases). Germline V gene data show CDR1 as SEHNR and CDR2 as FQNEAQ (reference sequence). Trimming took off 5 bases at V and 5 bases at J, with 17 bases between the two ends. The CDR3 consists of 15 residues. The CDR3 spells CASSIGALIRDTQYF. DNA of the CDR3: TGTGCCAGCAGCATAGGGGCTCTCATCAGAGATACGCAGTATTTT.

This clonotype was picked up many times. For the CDR3, the DNA is TGCGCCAGCAGCTTGGCCCCAGACAGGTTGAACACTGAAGCTTTCTTT. Encoded protein: CASSLAPDRLNTEAFF. The J gene is TRBJ1-1, the V gene TRBV5-1, with D perhaps matching TRBD1 (6 bases). Per germline, CDR1 SGHRS and CDR2 YFSETQ. The length of the CDR3 is 16 residues. With 0 bases removed from V and 0 bases from J, the gap between germline ends came to 12 bases.

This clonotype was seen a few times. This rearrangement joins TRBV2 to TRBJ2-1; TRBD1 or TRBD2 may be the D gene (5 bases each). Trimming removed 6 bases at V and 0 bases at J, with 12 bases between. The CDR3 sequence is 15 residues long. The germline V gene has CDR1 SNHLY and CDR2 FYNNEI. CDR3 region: CASRGDAISYNEQFF. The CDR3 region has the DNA TGTGCCAGCAGAGGGGACGCAATCTCCTACAATGAGCAGTTCTTC.

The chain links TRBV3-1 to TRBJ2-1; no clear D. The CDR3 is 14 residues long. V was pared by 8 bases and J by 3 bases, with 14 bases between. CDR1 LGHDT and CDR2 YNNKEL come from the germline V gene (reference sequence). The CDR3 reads CASAKHGDYNEQFF. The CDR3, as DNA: TGTGCCAGCGCCAAACACGGCGACTACAATGAGCAGTTCTTC.

For the CDR3, the DNA is TGTGCCAGCAGCTTAGGGTATTACAATGAGCAGTTCTTC. Translation gives CASSLGYYNEQFF. The V call is TRBV7-2, the J call TRBJ2-1; D remains ambiguous. V was shortened by 1 base and J by 4 bases, with 5 bases between the two germline ends. This CDR3 comprises 13 residues. Germline assignment: CDR1 SGHTA and CDR2 FQGNSA.

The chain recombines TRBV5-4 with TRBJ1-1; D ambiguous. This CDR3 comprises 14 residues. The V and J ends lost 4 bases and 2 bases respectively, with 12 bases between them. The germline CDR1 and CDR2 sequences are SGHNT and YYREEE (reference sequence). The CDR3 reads CASSLSDGNTEAFF. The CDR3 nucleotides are TGTGCCAGCAGCCTCTCGGACGGAAACACTGAAGCTTTCTTT.

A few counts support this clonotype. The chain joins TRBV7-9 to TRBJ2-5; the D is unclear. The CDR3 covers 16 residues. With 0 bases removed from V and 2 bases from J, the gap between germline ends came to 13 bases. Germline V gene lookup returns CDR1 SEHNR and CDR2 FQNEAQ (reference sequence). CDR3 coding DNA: TGTGCCAGCAGCTTAGCGCTTAGACGACAACAAGAGACCCAGTACTTC. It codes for CASSLALRRQQETQYF.

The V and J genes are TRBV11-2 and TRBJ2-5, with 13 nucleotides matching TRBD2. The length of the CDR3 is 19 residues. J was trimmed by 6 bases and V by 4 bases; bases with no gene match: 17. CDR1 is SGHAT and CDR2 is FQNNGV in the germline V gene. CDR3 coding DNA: TGTGCCAGCAGCTCTGACAGGGGGCTAGGACTAGCGGGAGTAAAGACCCAGTACTTC. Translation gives CASSSDRGLGLAGVKTQYF.

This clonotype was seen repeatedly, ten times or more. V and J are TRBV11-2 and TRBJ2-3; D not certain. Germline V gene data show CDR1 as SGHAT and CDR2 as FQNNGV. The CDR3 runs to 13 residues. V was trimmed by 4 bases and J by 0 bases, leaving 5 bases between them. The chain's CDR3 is CASSSYSTDTQYF. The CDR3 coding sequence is TGTGCCAGCAGCTCTTACAGCACAGATACGCAGTATTTT.

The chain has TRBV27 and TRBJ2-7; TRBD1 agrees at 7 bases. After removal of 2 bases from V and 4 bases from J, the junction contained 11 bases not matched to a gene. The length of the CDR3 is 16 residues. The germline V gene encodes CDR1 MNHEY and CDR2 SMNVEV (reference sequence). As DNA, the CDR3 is TGTGCCAGCAGTTTAGATTTCGGGACAGTATTTTACGAGCAGTACTTC. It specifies CASSLDFGTVFYEQYF.

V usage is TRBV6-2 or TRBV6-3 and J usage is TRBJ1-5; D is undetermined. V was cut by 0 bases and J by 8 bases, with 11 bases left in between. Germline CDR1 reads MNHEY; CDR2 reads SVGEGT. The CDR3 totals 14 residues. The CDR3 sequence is CASSYSLQSKPQHF. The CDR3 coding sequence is TGTGCCAGCAGTTACTCCCTACAATCAAAGCCCCAGCATTTT.

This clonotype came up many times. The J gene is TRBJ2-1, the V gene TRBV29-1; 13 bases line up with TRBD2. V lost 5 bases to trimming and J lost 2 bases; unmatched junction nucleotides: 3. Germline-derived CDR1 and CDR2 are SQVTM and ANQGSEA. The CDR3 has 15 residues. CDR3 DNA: TGCAGCGTTAGGACTAGCGGGAGTACCTACAATGAGCAGTTCTTC. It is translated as CSVRTSGSTYNEQFF.

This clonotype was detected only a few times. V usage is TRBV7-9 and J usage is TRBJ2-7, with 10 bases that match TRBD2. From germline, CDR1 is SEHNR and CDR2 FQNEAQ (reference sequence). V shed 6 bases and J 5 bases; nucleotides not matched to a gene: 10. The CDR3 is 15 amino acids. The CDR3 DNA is TGTGCCAGCAGTCAGTTAGCGGGAGGTCTCCACGAGCAGTACTTC. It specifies CASSQLAGGLHEQYF.

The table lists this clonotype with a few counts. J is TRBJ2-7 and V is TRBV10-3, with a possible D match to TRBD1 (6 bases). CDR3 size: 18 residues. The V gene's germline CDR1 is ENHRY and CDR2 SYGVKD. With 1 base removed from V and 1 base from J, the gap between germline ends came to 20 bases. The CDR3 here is CAISEYSTGPDLSYEQYF. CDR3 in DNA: TGTGCCATCAGTGAGTACTCGACAGGACCCGACTTATCCTACGAGCAGTACTTC.

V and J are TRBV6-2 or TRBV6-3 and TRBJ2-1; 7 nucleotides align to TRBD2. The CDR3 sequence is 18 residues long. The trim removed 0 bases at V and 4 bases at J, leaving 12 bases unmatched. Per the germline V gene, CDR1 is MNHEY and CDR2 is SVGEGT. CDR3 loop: CASSYSQTLAVSYNEQFF. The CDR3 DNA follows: TGTGCCAGCAGTTACTCCCAAACTCTAGCGGTCTCTTACAATGAGCAGTTCTTC.

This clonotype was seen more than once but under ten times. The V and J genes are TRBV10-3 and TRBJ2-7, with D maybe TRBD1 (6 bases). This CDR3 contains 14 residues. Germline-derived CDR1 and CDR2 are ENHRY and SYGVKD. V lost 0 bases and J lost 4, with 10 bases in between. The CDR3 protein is CAISESTGLYEQYF. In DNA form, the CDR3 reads TGTGCCATCAGTGAGTCTACAGGGCTGTACGAGCAGTACTTC.

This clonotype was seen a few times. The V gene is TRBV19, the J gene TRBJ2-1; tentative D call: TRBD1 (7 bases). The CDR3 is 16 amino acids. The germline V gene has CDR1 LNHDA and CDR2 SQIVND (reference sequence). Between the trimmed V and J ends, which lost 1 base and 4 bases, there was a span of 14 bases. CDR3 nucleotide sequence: TGTGCCAGTAGTATAGCGGCCAGGGGGGCTTACAATGAGCAGTTCTTC. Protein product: CASSIAARGAYNEQFF.

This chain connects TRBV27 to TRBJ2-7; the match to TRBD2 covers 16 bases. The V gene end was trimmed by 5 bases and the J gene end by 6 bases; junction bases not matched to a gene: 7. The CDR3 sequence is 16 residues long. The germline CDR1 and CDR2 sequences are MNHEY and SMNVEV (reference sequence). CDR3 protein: CASSLTGTSGRGEQYF. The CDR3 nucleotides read TGTGCCAGCAGTCTGACGGGGACTAGCGGGAGGGGCGAGCAGTACTTC.